The 20 T cell receptor beta chains below come from one sample, sequenced in a study of Ad26.COV2.S vaccination and SARS-CoV-2 variants. Generated by immunoSEQ multiplex PCR, the TCRdb table keeps only in-frame clones and is missing some. Among a few hundred thousand clones listed, about 91% were seen once. As to treatment: about 20 received Ad26.COV2.S at low or high dose, single or two shots; roughly five received placebo; per-sample allocation not given. Day 63 after the first vaccine or placebo injection was the time point for sampling. The specimen comprised peripheral blood, sampled in a trial of Ad26.COV2.S vaccine versus placebo. These receptors were collected from a person between 18 and 60 years old who received the Ad26.COV2.S COVID-19 vaccine or a placebo.

As to this clone: In the same sample, other DNA sequences code for this CDR3. CDR3 protein: CAWSQTYEQYF. The DNA for the CDR3 is TGTGCCTGGAGCCAGACCTACGAGCAGTACTTC. This chain joins TRBV30 and TRBJ2-7; no definite D call. The V gene lost 3 bases and the J gene lost 2 bases, with 5 bases spanning the gap. Germline V CDR1 and CDR2: GTSNPN, SVGIG (reference sequence). This CDR3 contains 11 residues.

The gene calls are TRBV28 and TRBJ1-5; D is perhaps TRBD1 (6 bases). Germline CDR1 and CDR2: MDHEN and SYDVKM. The CDR3 totals 13 residues. V lost 9 bases and J lost 4, with 13 bases in between. This CDR3 reads CASSWGRNQPQHF. The CDR3 bases are TGTGCCAGTTCTTGGGGGCGTAATCAGCCCCAGCATTTT.

This clone appeared once. The rearrangement joins TRBV7-9 to TRBJ2-1; 10 nucleotides line up with TRBD2. This CDR3 is built from 14 residues. Germline V gene sequence: CDR1 SEHNR, CDR2 FQNEAQ (reference sequence). The J segment lost 6 bases and the V segment lost 6 bases, leaving 5 bases of the junction unmatched. In nucleotides, the CDR3 is TGTGCCAGCAGTTCTAGCGGGAGAGGCAATGAGCAGTTCTTC. This translates into CASSSSGRGNEQFF.

The chain has TRBV20-1 and TRBJ2-7; D remains unclear. The V end was cut by 3 bases, the J end by 3 bases, with 9 bases between. CDR1 and CDR2 (germline): DFQATT, SNEGSKA (reference sequence). The length of the CDR3 is 12 residues. The CDR3 is CSASAGGYEQYF. The CDR3 DNA sequence: TGCAGTGCTAGTGCAGGTGGCTACGAGCAGTACTTC.

The CDR3 is CASSYGTASGYTF. The CDR3 DNA reads TGTGCCAGCAGTTACGGGACAGCCTCTGGCTACACCTTC. The chain employs TRBV6-2 or TRBV6-3 and TRBJ1-2, with 7 bases that match TRBD1. The CDR3 has 13 residues. Losses at the gene ends were 2 bases for V and 7 bases for J; bases not matched to a gene: 4. Germline loops: CDR1 MNHEY, CDR2 SVGEGT.

V gene TRBV6-1 combines with J gene TRBJ1-5, with D possibly TRBD1 on 5 matching bases. Germline-derived CDR1 and CDR2 are MNHNS and SASEGT. Trimming stripped 3 bases from V and 6 bases from J, with 12 bases between. The CDR3 consists of 14 residues. The DNA for the CDR3 is TGTGCCAGCAGTGAGGTAGGGGACGGTCAGCCCCAGCATTTT. It yields the protein CASSEVGDGQPQHF.

The CDR3 loop is CASSLVGVENEQFF. The CDR3 DNA reads as TGTGCCAGCAGCTTAGTGGGGGTAGAGAATGAGCAGTTCTTC. This rearrangement joins TRBV11-3 to TRBJ2-1, with D perhaps matching TRBD1 or TRBD2 (5 bases each). The CDR3 spans 14 residues. Germline V gene sequence: CDR1 SGHNT, CDR2 YENEEA. V shed 1 base and J shed 7 bases, with 11 bases lying between them. Together with reference TRBV11-3 and TRBJ2-1, the CDR3 gives the full variable domain: EAGVVQSPRYKIIEKKQPVAFWCNPISGHNTLYWYLQNLGQGPELLIRYENEEAVDDSQLPKDRFSAERLKGVDSTLKIQPAELGDSAVYLCASSLVGVENEQFFGPGTRLTVL.

This rearrangement joins TRBV3-1 (or the pseudogene TRBV3-2) to TRBJ2-3; D perhaps matches TRBD2 (6 bases). Germline V gene data show CDR1 as LGHDT and CDR2 as YNNKEL (reference sequence). With 0 bases removed from V and 11 bases from J, the gap between germline ends came to 12 bases. The length of the CDR3 is 13 residues. The CDR3 protein is CASSQDTAEGQYF. CDR3 DNA: TGTGCCAGCAGCCAAGACACAGCGGAGGGGCAGTATTTT.

CDR3 coding DNA: TGTGCCAGCACCCCAGGGGGGCCGCAAAACATTCAGTACTTC. Amino acid sequence: CASTPGGPQNIQYF. V usage is TRBV6-5 and J usage is TRBJ2-4, with D possibly being TRBD1 (7 bases). V lost 7 bases and J 5 bases, leaving 15 bases between the germline ends. Germline V CDR1 and CDR2: MNHEY, SVGAGI. The CDR3 consists of 14 residues.

This chain uses TRBV11-1 with TRBJ1-2, with 7 bases aligning to TRBD1. The trim removed 5 bases at V and 8 bases at J, leaving 5 bases unmatched. The CDR3 has 12 residues. Germline V gene lookup returns CDR1 SGHAT and CDR2 FQDESV (reference sequence). The CDR3 loop is CASSPGGRGYTF. The CDR3 DNA reads as TGTGCCAGCAGCCCAGGGGGACGGGGCTACACCTTC.

The genes are TRBV19 and TRBJ2-2; TRBD1 agrees at 7 bases. V shed 1 base, J shed 4 bases, and the junction held 6 bases outside the gene matches. The CDR3 consists of 16 residues. Germline values: CDR1 LNHDA, CDR2 SQIVND (reference sequence). The CDR3, as DNA: TGTGCCAGTAGTATAGGGACAGGACGTTTCACCGGGGAGCTGTTTTTT. This sequence encodes CASSIGTGRFTGELFF.

The rearrangement links TRBV6-5 to TRBJ2-7; D may be TRBD1 or TRBD2 (6 bases each). Trimming stripped 0 bases from V and 3 bases from J, with 12 bases between. The germline gives CDR1 MNHEY, CDR2 SVGAGI. This CDR3 has 15 residues. The CDR3 bases are TGTGCCAGCAGTTACTCGGGGGGACACATCTACGAGCAGTACTTC. It is translated as CASSYSGGHIYEQYF.

The chain couples TRBV19 to TRBJ2-5; 7 bases match TRBD1. With V trimmed by 9 bases and J by 3 bases, 4 bases remained unmatched. CDR1 and CDR2 from the germline V gene are LNHDA and SQIVND (reference sequence). This CDR3 comprises 12 residues. The chain's CDR3 is CASRDREETQYF. The DNA of the CDR3 is TGTGCCAGCCGGGACAGAGAAGAGACCCAGTACTTC.

This clone has only a few counts. The chain is built from TRBV11-3 and TRBJ2-7, with TRBD2 matching over 13 bases. CDR3 length: 15 amino acids. Germline V gene sequence: CDR1 SGHNT, CDR2 YENEEA. V shed 3 bases, J shed 5 bases, and the junction held 4 bases outside the gene matches. Here the CDR3 reads CASSFHGTSGDEQYF. In DNA, the CDR3 is TGTGCCAGCAGCTTCCACGGGACTAGCGGGGACGAGCAGTACTTC.

The V gene is TRBV6-5, the J gene TRBJ2-7; weak D call: TRBD2 (7 bases). V lost 0 bases, J lost 2 bases, and 11 bases lay in between. Germline assignment: CDR1 MNHEY and CDR2 SVGAGI. The CDR3 runs 15 residues. CDR3: CASSYSIGGAYEQYF. CDR3 DNA sequence: TGTGCCAGCAGTTACTCGATAGGGGGGGCCTACGAGCAGTACTTC.

The chain joins TRBV7-2 to TRBJ2-7; the D gene is possibly TRBD1 (6 bases). V lost 1 base and J lost 3, with 13 bases in between. The CDR3 has 15 amino acids. Looked up from germline, CDR1 is SGHTA and CDR2 is FQGNSA. CDR3 DNA: TGTGCCAGCAGCTTAGAAAACACAGGGTTCTACGAGCAGTACTTC. Amino acids: CASSLENTGFYEQYF.

This clone is a singleton in its sample. This same CDR3 is encoded by further DNA sequences in the sample. The chain recombines TRBV12-3 or TRBV12-4 with TRBJ1-4, with D maybe TRBD1 (5 bases). V was clipped by 3 bases and J by 8 bases, with 7 bases between them. The CDR3 has 12 amino acids. The CDR3 DNA sequence: TGTGCCAGCAGTTTGGGGCGGGAAAAACTGTTTTTT. Its protein product is CASSLGREKLFF.

V is TRBV5-1 and J is TRBJ2-7, with D perhaps matching TRBD1 (6 bases). V dropped 2 bases and J dropped 3 bases, with 12 bases sitting between them. This CDR3 region has 14 residues. In germline, CDR1 is SGHRS, CDR2 YFSETQ. CDR3 bases: TGCGCCAGCAGCTTACAGGACAGTAACTACGAGCAGTACTTC. Translated, it gives CASSLQDSNYEQYF.

The J gene is TRBJ2-5, the V gene TRBV28; TRBD2 matches 7 bases. Germline values: CDR1 MDHEN, CDR2 SYDVKM. J was trimmed by 5 bases and V by 6 bases; bases with no gene match: 12. This CDR3 region has 15 residues. The CDR3 loop is CASSSLAGEAETQYF. CDR3 in DNA: TGTGCCAGCAGCTCTCTCGCGGGAGAGGCGGAGACCCAGTACTTC.

The rearrangement links TRBV28 to TRBJ1-4; the D is unclear. The CDR3 loop spans 15 amino acids. The ends were cut back, 3 bases at V and 0 bases at J, with 8 bases in the middle. Germline V lookup: CDR1 MDHEN, CDR2 SYDVKM. CDR3 DNA sequence: TGTGCCAGCAGTTTGCGGGGAGCAACTAATGAAAAACTGTTTTTT. It specifies CASSLRGATNEKLFF.